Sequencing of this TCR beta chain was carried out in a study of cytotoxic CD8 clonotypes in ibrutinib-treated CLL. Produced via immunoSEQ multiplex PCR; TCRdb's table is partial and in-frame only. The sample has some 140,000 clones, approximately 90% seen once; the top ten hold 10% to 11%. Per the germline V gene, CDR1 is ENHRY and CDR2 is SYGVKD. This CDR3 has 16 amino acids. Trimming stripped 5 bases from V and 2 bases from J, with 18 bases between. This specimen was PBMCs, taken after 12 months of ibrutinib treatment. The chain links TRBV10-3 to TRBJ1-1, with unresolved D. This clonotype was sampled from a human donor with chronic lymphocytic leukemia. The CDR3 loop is CAISKGQTDINTEAFF. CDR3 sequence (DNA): TGTGCCATCAGTAAGGGCCAAACTGATATTAACACTGAAGCTTTCTTT.